Each of the 25 T cell receptor beta chains below was sequenced from the same sample in a study of T cell clonality in common variable immunodeficiency. TCRdb's copy holds only in-frame clones and misses some; the assay was immunoSEQ multiplex PCR. The sample was found to contain about 52,000 clones, and every one recurs. The sequencing input was peripheral blood mononuclear cells. All receptors derive from a person between 18 and 75 years old in good health.

This clone was seen ten or more times. The DNA ends 3 residues before the CDR3 does, and the rest of the CDR3 is filled in from the germline J gene. The J gene is TRBJ1-5, the V gene TRBV18; 9 positions agree with TRBD1. The CDR3 is made up of 18 amino acids. V lost 6 bases to trimming and J lost 0 bases; unmatched junction nucleotides: 12. CDR1 and CDR2 (germline): KGHSH, LQKENI. CDR3 bases read: TGTGCCAGCTCCCTAACCTGGGACAGGGAATATAGCAATCAGCCC. Translating it yields CASSLTWDREYSNQP. From start to end, the CDR3 is CASSLTWDREYSNQPQHF.

This clone occurred many times. The CDR3 extends 3 residues past the end of the read, so its final part is completed from the germline J gene. The chain couples TRBV30 to TRBJ1-1; D gene ambiguous. The CDR3 totals 13 residues. The germline CDR1 and CDR2 sequences are GTSNPN and SVGIG (reference sequence). V was cut by 2 bases and J by 2 bases, with 9 bases left in between. The CDR3 region is CAWSPTGNTEAFF. Incomplete CDR3 DNA: TGTGCCTGGAGTCCGACTGGAAACACTGAA.

This clone was counted ten times or more. The read ends 3 residues early relative to the CDR3; the germline J gene fills the gap. The chain links TRBV23-1 to TRBJ2-1, with no clear D. TRBV23-1 belongs to the ORF category, with a function that is uncertain. The V and J ends lost 1 base and 6 bases respectively, with 16 bases between them. The CDR3 runs 16 residues. The CDR3 sequence is CASSQYGIPLGNEQFF. CDR3 DNA, as far as it was read: TGCGCCAGCAGTCAATATGGTATACCCCTAGGCAATGAG.

This clone was counted many times. Read sequence stops 3 residues before the CDR3 end, and the germline J gene provides the missing end. This sequence joins TRBV7-3 and TRBJ1-2, with a tentative D call TRBD1 (5 bases). The length of the CDR3 is 14 residues. From germline, CDR1 is SGHTA and CDR2 FQGTGA. The V and J ends lost 5 bases and 2 bases respectively, with 12 bases between them. Here the CDR3 reads CASSEQGANYGYTF. Partial CDR3 DNA: TGTGCCAGCAGCGAGCAGGGTGCCAACTATGGC.

This clone was recorded at least ten times. The CDR3 is cut off 3 residues early in the read; its end comes from the germline J gene. The rearrangement uses TRBV19 and TRBJ1-5, with a possible D match to TRBD1 (5 bases). The CDR3 contains 16 residues. V shed 4 bases and J shed 0 bases, with 13 bases lying between them. From germline, CDR1 is LNHDA and CDR2 SQIVND (reference sequence). The CDR3 is CASSTRQIHSNQPQHF. The CDR3 DNA, read in part, is TGTGCCAGTAGTACGAGACAGATACATAGCAATCAGCCC.

This clone was detected ten times or more. The CDR3 end falls 3 residues outside the read, so it is completed with the germline J gene. The chain uses TRBV6-1 and TRBJ1-6; D gene uncertain. CDR3 length equals 15 residues. V was pared by 3 bases and J by 7 bases, with 13 bases between. CDR1 and CDR2 from the germline V gene are MNHNS and SASEGT. The part of the CDR3 DNA that was read is TGTGCCAGCAGTGAGTTCAGGTGGCGAAATTCACCC. It yields the protein CASSEFRWRNSP. The full-length CDR3 reads as CASSEFRWRNSPLHF.

This clone appeared many times. The read ends 3 residues before the CDR3 terminus; that terminus is restored from the germline J gene. This rearrangement joins TRBV19 to TRBJ1-3; TRBD1 matches at 9 bases. V was clipped by 6 bases and J by 0 bases; unmatched bases: 6. The CDR3 is 16 residues long. Germline lookup yields CDR1 LNHDA and CDR2 SQIVND (reference sequence). This chain's CDR3 is CASRDRGTSSGNTIYF. CDR3 DNA (partial): TGTGCCAGTAGGGACAGGGGAACAAGCTCTGGAAACACC.

Points on this clone: The read gets to within 3 residues of the CDR3 end, and the germline J gene fills in the rest. The chain recombines TRBV6-1 with TRBJ2-5; D is ambiguous. CDR3 length: 15 residues. Germline values: CDR1 MNHNS, CDR2 SASEGT. CDR3 amino acids: CASSEASASTDTQYF. CDR3 DNA, as far as it was read: TGTGCCAGCAGTGAAGCTTCGGCCTCCACAGATACC.

This clone came up many times. The read ends 3 residues shy of where the CDR3 ends; the end is completed using the germline J gene. This chain links TRBV29-1 with TRBJ1-2; 8 bases fit TRBD1. CDR1 and CDR2 (germline): SQVTM, ANQGSEA. The CDR3 extends over 14 amino acids. The CDR3 bases that were read are TGCAGCGTTGAGCGACAGGGGCTTGGTTTTGAC. This codes for CSVERQGLGFD. From start to end, the CDR3 is CSVERQGLGFDYTF.

A remark on this clone: Read data end 3 residues before the CDR3 end; the end is taken from the germline J gene. Distinct nucleotide sequences in the sample also encode this CDR3. The V gene is TRBV29-1, the J gene TRBJ2-3; 7 bases agree with TRBD2. CDR1 and CDR2 (germline): SQVTM, ANQGSEA. This CDR3 spans 19 amino acids. Trimming at V came to 4 bases and at J to 3 bases, leaving 22 bases not matched to a gene. CDR3 DNA (partial): TGCAGCGTTGTCGGACCAGCAAGGCTAGCGGAAAAAAATACAGATACG. Protein: CSVVGPARLAEKNTDT. The whole CDR3 region reads CSVVGPARLAEKNTDTQYF.

This clone appeared many times. Read data end 3 residues before the CDR3 end; the end is taken from the germline J gene. This chain joins TRBV5-1 and TRBJ1-2; 8 nucleotides agree with TRBD1. Germline CDR1 is SGHRS and CDR2 is YFSETQ. The J segment lost 5 bases and the V segment lost 4 bases, leaving 4 bases of the junction unmatched. The CDR3 is made up of 13 amino acids. CDR3 sequence: CASSMDRVYGYTF. The covered CDR3 bases are TGCGCCAGCAGCATGGACAGGGTTTATGGC.

Ten or more counts support this clone. From the germline J gene comes the end of the CDR3, since the read stops 3 residues before it. V and J are TRBV5-1 and TRBJ2-2; D unresolved. The CDR3 has 14 residues. Germline V gene lookup returns CDR1 SGHRS and CDR2 YFSETQ. Incomplete CDR3 DNA: TGCGCCAGCAGCCCGGAGATAGCTAATTCACCG. Its translation is CASSPEIANSP. The complete CDR3 protein is CASSPEIANSPLFF.

Only a few counts were recorded for this clone. The read ends 3 residues before the CDR3 terminus; that terminus is restored from the germline J gene. V gene TRBV6-4 combines with J gene TRBJ2-3, with 11 bases aligning to TRBD2. CDR3 length: 15 residues. Germline lookup yields CDR1 MRHNA and CDR2 SNTAGT. V gave up 5 bases and J gave up 5 bases; unmatched junction bases: 6. CDR3 in amino acids: CASSITSGGLDTQYF. The CDR3 DNA, read in part, is TGTGCCAGCAGTATTACTAGCGGGGGACTAGATACG.

This clone came up many times. With the read ending 3 residues before the CDR3 end, the germline J gene is used to fill in that end. This chain connects TRBV6-4 to TRBJ1-1; D is unclear. This CDR3 has 13 amino acids. Trimming pared 4 bases from V and 3 bases from J, leaving 9 bases between. The V gene's germline CDR1 is MRHNA and CDR2 SNTAGT. CDR3: CASSAALDTEAFF. The DNA read from the CDR3 is TGTGCCAGCAGTGCAGCCCTAGACACTGAA.

The sample holds many counts of this clone. With the read ending 3 residues before the CDR3 end, the germline J gene is used to fill in that end. The chain joins TRBV2 to TRBJ1-2; D is unclear. CDR3 length: 13 residues. V was cut by 1 base and J by 5 bases, with 8 bases left in between. CDR1 is SNHLY and CDR2 is FYNNEI in the germline V gene. Partial CDR3 DNA: TGTGCCAGCAGTGAAGAGTCGGTTTATGGC. Its protein product is CASSEESVYG. The entire CDR3 is CASSEESVYGYTF.

The sample holds a few counts of this clone. Germline and junction disagree at one end, which may indicate a read error. The read falls 3 residues short of the CDR3 end, and the missing part is taken from the germline J gene. The chain has TRBV7-9 and TRBJ2-2; possibly TRBD2 for D (6 bases). The CDR3 length is 13 residues. CDR1 and CDR2 from the germline V gene are SEHNR and FQNEAQ (reference sequence). Partial CDR3 DNA: TGTTCCAGCAGCTTATGGGGGGATGAAAAG. Protein: CSSSLWGDEK. The whole CDR3 sequence is CSSSLWGDEKLFF.

The table lists this clone with many counts. Read data end 3 residues before the CDR3 end; the end is taken from the germline J gene. The V and J genes are TRBV7-7 and TRBJ2-1; D is possibly TRBD2 (6 bases). V shed 5 bases and J shed 1 base, with 15 bases lying between them. Germline loops: CDR1 SSHAT, CDR2 FNYEAQ (reference sequence). The CDR3 length is 16 residues. The CDR3 loop reads CASSPHSGLSYNEQFF. The covered CDR3 bases are TGTGCCAGCAGCCCCCATAGCGGTTTGTCCTACAATGAG.

This clone was seen ten or more times. Sequencing ends 3 residues short of the CDR3 end; the germline J gene provides the rest. The J gene is TRBJ2-6, the V gene TRBV29-1, with TRBD1 identical over 10 bases. Germline-derived CDR1 and CDR2 are SQVTM and ANQGSEA. The V and J ends lost 4 bases and 0 bases, in that order; junction bases with no gene match: 6. There are 17 residues in the CDR3. CDR3 in amino acids: CSVAFGTGVSGANVLTF. CDR3 bases read: TGCAGCGTTGCGTTCGGGACAGGGGTCTCTGGGGCCAACGTC.

The sample holds a few counts of this clone. The read ends 3 residues early relative to the CDR3; the germline J gene fills the gap. The chain employs TRBV19 and TRBJ1-1, with a weak D call TRBD1 (5 bases). This CDR3 region has 15 residues. Germline lookup yields CDR1 LNHDA and CDR2 SQIVND (reference sequence). V gave up 7 bases and J gave up 5 bases, with 20 bases separating them. The covered CDR3 bases are TGTGCCAGTATTCCCCGGGGGAGATGGGTAACTGAA. Its translation is CASIPRGRWVTE. The whole CDR3 protein is CASIPRGRWVTEAFF.

This clone was seen many times. The CDR3 loop reads CASNVWGGIGPDTQYF. The sequenced part of the CDR3 DNA is TGTGCCAGCAACGTCTGGGGGGGAATAGGCCCAGATACG. This rearrangement joins TRBV28 to TRBJ2-3, with 7 nucleotides matching TRBD2. The read is 3 residues too short to cover the CDR3 end, so that end is filled in from the germline J gene. Germline values: CDR1 MDHEN, CDR2 SYDVKM. V lost 7 bases, J lost 4 bases, and 14 bases stayed unmatched. The CDR3 loop spans 16 amino acids.

This clone was seen at least ten times. The missing CDR3 end, 3 residues past where the read stops, is filled in from the germline J gene. This chain connects TRBV7-8 to TRBJ1-4; 8 bases are shared with TRBD1. The germline gives CDR1 SGHVS, CDR2 FQNEAQ. The J segment lost 7 bases and the V segment lost 5 bases, leaving 6 bases of the junction unmatched. The length of the CDR3 is 14 residues. The part of the CDR3 DNA that was read is TGTGCCAGCAGCGACAGGGGTGGGACTGAAAAA. It encodes CASSDRGGTEK. The complete CDR3 protein is CASSDRGGTEKLFF.

This clone was seen many times. Relative to the germline gene, one junction end is altered; a read error may explain this. Sequencing ends 3 residues short of the CDR3 end; the germline J gene provides the rest. The V gene is TRBV20-1, the J gene TRBJ2-2; D is possibly TRBD2 (6 bases). CDR1 and CDR2 from the germline V gene are DFQATT and SNEGSKA (reference sequence). The CDR3 is 12 amino acids. The CDR3 spells CGASGGANVLFF. Partial CDR3 DNA: TGCGGTGCTAGTGGCGGGGCCAACGTG.

This clone has a handful of counts. The observed sequence ends 3 residues before the CDR3 terminus, with the missing tail filled in from the germline J gene. The rearrangement uses TRBV18 and TRBJ1-3, with 8 bases lining up with TRBD1. Per germline, CDR1 KGHSH and CDR2 LQKENI. CDR3 length equals 19 residues. The junction had 10 bases not matched to a gene; V was cut back by 0 bases and J by 0 bases. CDR3 residues: CASSPPRQGISFSGNTIYF. Incomplete CDR3 DNA: TGTGCCAGCTCACCACCGAGACAGGGGATTTCCTTCTCTGGAAACACC.

This clone was seen many times. The CDR3 here is CSAWGGASGAQETQYF. Incomplete CDR3 DNA: TGCAGTGCTTGGGGGGGGGCTAGCGGGGCTCAAGAGACC. The V call is TRBV20-1, the J call TRBJ2-5; 9 positions match TRBD2. The read terminates 3 residues ahead of where the CDR3 ends, so the germline J gene completes it. Germline-derived CDR1 and CDR2 are DFQATT and SNEGSKA (reference sequence). V shed 5 bases and J 2 bases; nucleotides not matched to a gene: 12. This CDR3 contains 16 residues.

This clone was seen ten or more times. The read finishes 3 residues shy of the CDR3 end, and the germline J gene is used to complete it. J is TRBJ2-1 and V is TRBV29-1, with D possibly matching TRBD2 (6 bases). Germline V gene data show CDR1 as SQVTM and CDR2 as ANQGSEA. The CDR3 is made up of 14 amino acids. The V and J ends lost 5 bases and 0 bases respectively, with 11 bases between them. CDR3 in amino acids: CSVLAGTSYNEQFF. CDR3 bases read: TGCAGCGTTCTGGCGGGGACCTCCTACAATGAG.